This entry is about one T cell receptor (beta chain). The data originate from a study of shared clonotypes between healthy human individuals. CDR3 length: 13 amino acids. The junction had 8 bases not matched to a gene; V was cut back by 8 bases and J by 4 bases. In germline, CDR1 is SNHLY, CDR2 FYNNEI. Among the donors, all were Caucasian adults who lived in Nashville, Tennessee. Tens of thousands of T cell genomes, or about 270 ng DNA, went into replicate PCRs of unsorted PBMC. The sequenced material, unsorted PBMC DNA, was run on ten immunoSEQ deep assay plates. Profiling relied on immunoSEQ multiplex PCR, and the TCRdb table lists in-frame clones only, not all of them. The profile shows about half a million clones, roughly 80% of them singletons.

The genes are TRBV2 and TRBJ2-7, with TRBD1 matching 7 bases. This clonotype was sampled from a woman aged 40 to 49 in good health. Some clones in this sample may be carry-over from other donors' samples. The sequenced material came from PBMCs. CDR3 coding DNA: TGTGCCAGCCAGCTGGGACAGACTTACGAGCAGTACTTC. Translated: CASQLGQTYEQYF.